The clone carrying this T cell receptor (beta chain) was recorded at least ten times. V lost 1 base, J lost 0 bases, and 12 bases lay in between. CDR3 length: 17 amino acids. In germline, CDR1 is SEHNR, CDR2 FQNEAQ (reference sequence). The data originate from a study of blood T cell repertoires in COVID-19. The assay was immunoSEQ multiplex PCR, and TCRdb's table has in-frame clones only and misses some. Of nearly 250,000 clones detected, about 82% appear once; the ten largest clones hold approximately 2.1%. Categorization into cohorts depended on clinical history that participants reported. Specimen: PBMCs or T cells enriched from blood (not recorded which). The gene calls are TRBV7-9 and TRBJ2-2; tentative D call: TRBD1 (5 bases). This sequence originates from a woman in her forties or fifties who had recovered from COVID-19. CDR3 residues: CASSLGQGKSNTGELFF. CDR3 coding DNA: TGTGCCAGCAGCTTAGGCCAGGGAAAATCGAACACCGGGGAGCTGTTTTTT. Combining the CDR3 with reference TRBV7-9 and TRBJ2-2 gives the whole variable domain DTGVSQNPRHKITKRGQNVTFRCDPISEHNRLYWYRQTLGQGPEFLTYFQNEAQLEKSRLLSDRFSAERPKGSFSTLEIQRTEQGDSAMYLCASSLGQGKSNTGELFFGEGSRLTVL.